A single sample is the source of the 22 T cell receptor beta chains below, sequenced in a study of shared clonotypes between healthy human individuals. Some clones are missing from TCRdb's copy, which holds only in-frame ones; the method was immunoSEQ multiplex PCR. The data show more than 2,000,000 clones, more than 80% seen once. Sequenced material: naive CD4+ T cells from PBMCs. Subset indicated: CD45RA+ positively selected. The receptors derive from a man between 18 and 29 years old in good health. Some clones in this sample may be carry-over from other donors' samples.

The chain couples TRBV25-1 to TRBJ1-1; D is uncertain. CDR1 is MGHDK and CDR2 is SYGVNS in the germline V gene. Trimming took 10 bases from V and 1 from J, leaving 7 bases between them. CDR3 length: 11 residues. The CDR3 region is CATLKNTEAFF. DNA for the CDR3: TGTGCCACCCTTAAGAACACTGAAGCTTTCTTT.

This clone was seen a single time. V is TRBV6-1 and J is TRBJ1-4, with D perhaps matching TRBD1 (6 bases). Germline values: CDR1 MNHNS, CDR2 SASEGT. The CDR3 consists of 15 residues. Trimming left V 4 bases short and J 8 bases short, with 17 bases between. The CDR3 nucleotides are TGTGCCAGCAGTGCGAGCCCGGGGAGGGGGGAAAAACTGTTTTTT. This codes for CASSASPGRGEKLFF.

The rearrangement uses TRBV9 and TRBJ2-1; D might be TRBD2 (6 bases). Per the germline V gene, CDR1 is SGDLS and CDR2 is YYNGEE. Trimming shortened V by 0 bases and J by 4 bases, and 20 bases separated the two germline ends. This CDR3 is built from 18 residues. CDR3 region: CASSVAPSSGVGYNEQFF. CDR3 sequence (DNA): TGTGCCAGCAGCGTAGCTCCGAGTAGCGGTGTAGGGTACAATGAGCAGTTCTTC. Full variable domain (outside the CDR3, taken from reference TRBV9 and TRBJ2-1): DSGVTQTPKHLITATGQRVTLRCSPRSGDLSVYWYQQSLDQGLQFLIQYYNGEERAKGNILERFSAQQFPDLHSELNLSSLELGDSALYFCASSVAPSSGVGYNEQFFGPGTRLTVL.

The rearrangement uses TRBV5-1 and TRBJ1-2; weak D call: TRBD1 (5 bases). Trimming removed 4 bases from V and 6 bases from J, with 16 bases in between. The CDR3 loop spans 14 amino acids. CDR1 is SGHRS, CDR2 YFSETQ, per germline. The CDR3, as DNA: TGCGCCAGCAGCCCGGGGGACGGAGTCCATGGCTACACCTTC. Protein sequence: CASSPGDGVHGYTF. Together with reference TRBV5-1 and TRBJ1-2, the CDR3 gives the full variable domain: KAGVTQTPRYLIKTRGQQVTLSCSPISGHRSVSWYQQTPGQGLQFLFEYFSETQRNKGNFPGRFSGRQFSNSRSEMNVSTLELGDSALYLCASSPGDGVHGYTFGSGTRLTVV.

The chain links TRBV5-5 to TRBJ2-2; perhaps TRBD1 as D (6 bases). The V gene's germline CDR1 is SGHKS and CDR2 YYEKEE (reference sequence). Deletions cut 3 bases from V and 2 bases from J, with 8 bases between. The CDR3 consists of 14 residues. Here the CDR3 DNA reads TGTGCCAGCAGCTCACAGGGAAACACCGGGGAGCTGTTTTTT. Translation gives CASSSQGNTGELFF.

V and J are TRBV6-5 and TRBJ1-5; 8 nucleotides line up with TRBD1. V was pared by 10 bases and J by 6 bases, with 14 bases of the junction left unmatched. CDR3 length: 15 residues. The germline gives CDR1 MNHEY, CDR2 SVGAGI. CDR3 nucleotide sequence: TGTGCCACCGGCAATCCAGGGGGCGGCAGTCAGCCCCAGCATTTT. Protein: CATGNPGGGSQPQHF.

The J gene is TRBJ2-1, the V gene TRBV5-1; 9 positions match TRBD2. Germline CDR1 and CDR2: SGHRS and YFSETQ. The CDR3 runs to 15 residues. V was clipped by 6 bases and J by 6 bases; unmatched bases: 10. DNA for the CDR3: TGCGCCAGCACCACTCCGGGACTAGCCGGCAATGAGCAGTTCTTC. This gives the protein CASTTPGLAGNEQFF.

The V call is TRBV6-5, the J call TRBJ2-3, with TRBD2 matching over 13 bases. The CDR3 length is 15 residues. Losses at the gene ends were 6 bases for V and 2 bases for J; bases not matched to a gene: 2. CDR1 MNHEY and CDR2 SVGAGI come from the germline V gene. CDR3 region: CASSGTSGITDTQYF. CDR3 DNA sequence: TGTGCCAGCAGCGGGACTAGCGGGATCACAGATACGCAGTATTTT.

This chain joins TRBV11-2 and TRBJ2-5; a possible D gene is TRBD2 (5 bases). The CDR3 covers 14 residues. The germline V gene encodes CDR1 SGHAT and CDR2 FQNNGV. Trimming left V 1 base short and J 4 bases short, with 10 bases between. The CDR3 region is CASSLVAGSETQYF. Here the CDR3 DNA reads TGTGCCAGCAGCTTAGTGGCGGGTTCAGAGACCCAGTACTTC. Complete variable domain (other parts from reference TRBV11-2 and TRBJ2-5): EAGVAQSPRYKIIEKRQSVAFWCNPISGHATLYWYQQILGQGPKLLIQFQNNGVVDDSQLPKDRFSAERLKGVDSTLKIQPAKLEDSAVYLCASSLVAGSETQYFGPGTRLLVL.

The chain has TRBV5-1 and TRBJ1-2; D call uncertain. V gave up 1 base and J gave up 8 bases, with 18 bases separating them. CDR1 and CDR2 (germline): SGHRS, YFSETQ. The CDR3 contains 15 residues. The CDR3, as DNA: TGCGCCAGCAGCTTGAACGGGTGGAACGGGGAAGGCTACACCTTC. It encodes CASSLNGWNGEGYTF. The complete variable domain, with remaining parts taken from reference TRBV5-1 and TRBJ1-2, reads KAGVTQTPRYLIKTRGQQVTLSCSPISGHRSVSWYQQTPGQGLQFLFEYFSETQRNKGNFPGRFSGRQFSNSRSEMNVSTLELGDSALYLCASSLNGWNGEGYTFGSGTRLTVV.

The chain is built from TRBV28 and TRBJ1-2; 8 nucleotides line up with TRBD1. The germline gives CDR1 MDHEN, CDR2 SYDVKM. This CDR3 spans 17 amino acids. V gave up 4 bases and J gave up 0 bases; unmatched junction bases: 10. The CDR3 here is CASSSPRDRRTNYGYTF. The CDR3 nucleotides are TGTGCCAGCAGTTCCCCGCGGGACAGGAGAACTAACTATGGCTACACCTTC.

The J gene is TRBJ2-7, the V gene TRBV6-5; TRBD2 matches at 10 bases. Germline CDR1 reads MNHEY; CDR2 reads SVGAGI. Trimming took 3 bases from V and 4 from J; bases not matched to a gene: 9. The CDR3 sequence is 16 residues long. This CDR3 is CASSYAASGSLYEQYF. The CDR3 region has the DNA TGTGCCAGCAGTTATGCGGCTAGCGGGAGCCTTTACGAGCAGTACTTC.

The table lists this clone with a few counts. The V gene is TRBV15, the J gene TRBJ1-1; 7 nucleotides line up with TRBD1. Per the germline V gene, CDR1 is LNHNV and CDR2 is YYDKDF (reference sequence). There are 12 residues in the CDR3. V dropped 6 bases and J dropped 5; count of bases not matched to a gene: 3. CDR3 DNA sequence: TGTGCCACCAGGCACAGGGGAACTGAAGCTTTCTTT. This codes for CATRHRGTEAFF.

V is TRBV25-1 and J is TRBJ2-7; TRBD2 matches 13 bases. J was trimmed by 6 bases and V by 10 bases; bases with no gene match: 12. The CDR3 totals 15 residues. Per germline, CDR1 MGHDK and CDR2 SYGVNS. CDR3 amino acids: CATSLAGGPGVEQYF. CDR3 DNA sequence: TGTGCCACCTCACTAGCGGGAGGGCCAGGGGTCGAGCAGTACTTC.

This rearrangement joins TRBV9 to TRBJ2-4, with TRBD2 matching over 7 bases. Germline CDR1 and CDR2: SGDLS and YYNGEE. This CDR3 contains 15 residues. Trimming removed 0 bases from V and 8 bases from J; junction bases left unmatched: 8. The CDR3 region is CASSVEGRAEDIQYF. For the CDR3, the DNA is TGTGCCAGCAGCGTAGAGGGGAGGGCAGAAGACATTCAGTACTTC.

This rearrangement joins TRBV7-9 to TRBJ1-4; no firm D call. V was trimmed by 4 bases and J by 5 bases, leaving 5 bases between them. Germline loops: CDR1 SEHNR, CDR2 FQNEAQ (reference sequence). The CDR3 is 12 amino acids. The CDR3 coding sequence is TGTGCCAGCAGCTCCCAAAATGAAAAACTGTTTTTT. It encodes CASSSQNEKLFF.

The rearrangement links TRBV7-9 to TRBJ2-7; TRBD2 might be the D (6 bases). Trimming removed 3 bases from V and 2 bases from J, with 11 bases in between. The CDR3 has 14 residues. Per germline, CDR1 SEHNR and CDR2 FQNEAQ (reference sequence). The CDR3 is CASSLSGSAYEQYF. The CDR3 bases are TGTGCCAGCAGCTTGAGCGGGTCCGCCTACGAGCAGTACTTC. Based on the CDR3 plus reference TRBV7-9 and TRBJ2-7, the full variable domain is DTGVSQNPRHKITKRGQNVTFRCDPISEHNRLYWYRQTLGQGPEFLTYFQNEAQLEKSRLLSDRFSAERPKGSFSTLEIQRTEQGDSAMYLCASSLSGSAYEQYFGPGTRLTVT.

This rearrangement joins TRBV2 to TRBJ2-1, with 11 bases lining up with TRBD2. Germline CDR1 reads SNHLY; CDR2 reads FYNNEI. V lost 4 bases to trimming and J lost 3 bases; unmatched junction nucleotides: 5. The CDR3 loop spans 16 amino acids. The CDR3 nucleotides are TGTGCCAGCAGTGGTTTGGGGACTAGCGGCTACAATGAGCAGTTCTTC. This codes for CASSGLGTSGYNEQFF.

DNA for the CDR3: TGCGCCAGCAGCCCCACGGGACTAGCGGACAAAAACAATGAGCAGTTCTTC. Translating gives CASSPTGLADKNNEQFF. This chain uses TRBV5-1 with TRBJ2-1; 11 positions agree with TRBD2. In germline, CDR1 is SGHRS, CDR2 YFSETQ. The V gene end was trimmed by 4 bases and the J gene end by 5 bases; junction bases not matched to a gene: 11. This CDR3 spans 17 amino acids.

The rearrangement joins TRBV6-5 to TRBJ2-3, with D possibly called TRBD1 or TRBD2 (5 bases each). V dropped 5 bases and J dropped 0 bases, with 12 bases sitting between them. The CDR3 length is 15 residues. Germline V gives CDR1 MNHEY, CDR2 SVGAGI. The CDR3 region has the DNA TGTGCCAGCAGTATCCGGGACCCTAGCACAGATACGCAGTATTTT. It is translated as CASSIRDPSTDTQYF.

The genes are TRBV6-5 and TRBJ1-1, with D possibly matching TRBD1 (6 bases). V was shortened by 0 bases and J by 6 bases, with 11 bases between the two germline ends. Germline V gene sequence: CDR1 MNHEY, CDR2 SVGAGI. The length of the CDR3 is 14 residues. The DNA of the CDR3 is TGTGCCAGCAGTTACTCGCGGACAGCCCCTGAAGCTTTCTTT. It translates to CASSYSRTAPEAFF.

The chain combines TRBV6-1 with TRBJ1-6; D gene unclear. The V end lost 6 bases, the J end lost 12 bases, and 3 bases lay between the germline ends. The CDR3 covers 9 residues. Germline CDR1 MNHNS, CDR2 SASEGT. The CDR3: CASRKPLHF. The CDR3, as DNA: TGTGCCAGCAGGAAACCCCTCCACTTT.